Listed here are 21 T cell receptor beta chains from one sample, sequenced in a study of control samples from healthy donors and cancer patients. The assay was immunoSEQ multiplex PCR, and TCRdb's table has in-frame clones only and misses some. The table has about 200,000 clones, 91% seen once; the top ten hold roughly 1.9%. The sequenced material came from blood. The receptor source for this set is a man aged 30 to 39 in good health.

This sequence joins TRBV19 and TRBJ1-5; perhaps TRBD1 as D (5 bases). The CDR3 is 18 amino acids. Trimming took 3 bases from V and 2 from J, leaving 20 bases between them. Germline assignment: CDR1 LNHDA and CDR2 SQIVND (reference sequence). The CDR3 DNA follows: TGTGCCAGTAGTATCTCGGGGGTTGAGGGTCGAGGCAATCAGCCCCAGCATTTT. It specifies CASSISGVEGRGNQPQHF.

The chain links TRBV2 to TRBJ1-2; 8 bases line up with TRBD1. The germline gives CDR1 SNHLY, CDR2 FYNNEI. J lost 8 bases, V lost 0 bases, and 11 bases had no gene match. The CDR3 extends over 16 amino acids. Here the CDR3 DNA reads TGTGCCAGCAGTGAAGCATCCGACTGGACAGGGCGAGGCTACACCTTC. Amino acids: CASSEASDWTGRGYTF.

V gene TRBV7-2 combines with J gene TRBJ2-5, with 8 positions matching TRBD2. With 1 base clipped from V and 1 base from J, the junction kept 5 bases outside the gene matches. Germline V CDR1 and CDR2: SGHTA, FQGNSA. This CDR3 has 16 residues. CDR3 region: CASSLVGSGAQETQYF. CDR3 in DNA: TGTGCCAGCAGCTTAGTTGGTAGCGGGGCCCAAGAGACCCAGTACTTC.

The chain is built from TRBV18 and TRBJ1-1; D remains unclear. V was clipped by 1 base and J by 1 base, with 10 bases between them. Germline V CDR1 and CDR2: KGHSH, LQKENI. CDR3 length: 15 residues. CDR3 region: CASSPLPGKNTEAFF. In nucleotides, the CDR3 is TGTGCCAGCTCACCACTCCCCGGGAAGAACACTGAAGCTTTCTTT.

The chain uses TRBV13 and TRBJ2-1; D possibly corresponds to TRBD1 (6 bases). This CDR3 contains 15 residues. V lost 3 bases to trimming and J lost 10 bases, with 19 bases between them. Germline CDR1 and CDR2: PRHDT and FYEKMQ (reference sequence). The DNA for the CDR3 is TGTGCCAGCAGCTTCGGGGACACTAGTTCATGGGAGCAGTTCTTC. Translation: CASSFGDTSSWEQFF. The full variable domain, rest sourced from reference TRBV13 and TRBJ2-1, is AAGVIQSPRHLIKEKRETATLKCYPIPRHDTVYWYQQGPGQDPQFLISFYEKMQSDKGSIPDRFSAQQFSDYHSELNMSSLELGDSALYFCASSFGDTSSWEQFFGPGTRLTVL.

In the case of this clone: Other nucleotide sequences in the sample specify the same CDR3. CDR3 loop: CASSYSFYEQYF. CDR3 sequence (DNA): TGTGCCAGCAGTTACTCGTTCTACGAGCAGTACTTC. V and J are TRBV6-2 or TRBV6-3 and TRBJ2-7; D remains unclear. Trimming shortened V by 0 bases and J by 3 bases, and 3 bases separated the two germline ends. CDR1 and CDR2 (germline): MNHEY, SVGEGT. The CDR3 runs to 12 residues.

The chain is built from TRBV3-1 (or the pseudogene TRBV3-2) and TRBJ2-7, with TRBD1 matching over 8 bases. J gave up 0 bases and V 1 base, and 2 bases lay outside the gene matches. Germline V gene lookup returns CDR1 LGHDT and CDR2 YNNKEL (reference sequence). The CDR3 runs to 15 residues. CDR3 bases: TGTGCCAGCAGCCAAGGAGGGACAGGCTCCTACGAGCAGTACTTC. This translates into CASSQGGTGSYEQYF.

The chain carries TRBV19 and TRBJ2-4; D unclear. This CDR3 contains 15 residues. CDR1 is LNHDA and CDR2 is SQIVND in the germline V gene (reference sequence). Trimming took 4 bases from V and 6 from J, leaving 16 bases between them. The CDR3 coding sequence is TGTGCCAGTAGTACCACTACATCCTTGGGAAACATTCAGTACTTC. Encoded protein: CASSTTTSLGNIQYF. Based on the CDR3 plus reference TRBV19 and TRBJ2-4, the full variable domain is DGGITQSPKYLFRKEGQNVTLSCEQNLNHDAMYWYRQDPGQGLRLIYYSQIVNDFQKGDIAEGYSVSREKKESFPLTVTSAQKNPTAFYLCASSTTTSLGNIQYFGAGTRLSVL.

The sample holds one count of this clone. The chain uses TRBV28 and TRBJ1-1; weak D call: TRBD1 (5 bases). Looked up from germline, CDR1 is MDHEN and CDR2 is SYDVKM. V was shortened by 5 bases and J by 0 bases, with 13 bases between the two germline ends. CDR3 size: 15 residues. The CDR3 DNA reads TGTGCCAGCAGTGGTCCGGGACCTATGAACACTGAAGCTTTCTTT. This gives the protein CASSGPGPMNTEAFF.

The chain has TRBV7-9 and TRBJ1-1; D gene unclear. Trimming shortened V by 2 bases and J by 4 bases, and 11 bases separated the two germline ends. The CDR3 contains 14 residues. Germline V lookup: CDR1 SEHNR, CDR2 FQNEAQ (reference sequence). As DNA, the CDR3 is TGTGCCAGCAGCTTACAATCCGAGGCCACTGAAGCTTTCTTT. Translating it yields CASSLQSEATEAFF.

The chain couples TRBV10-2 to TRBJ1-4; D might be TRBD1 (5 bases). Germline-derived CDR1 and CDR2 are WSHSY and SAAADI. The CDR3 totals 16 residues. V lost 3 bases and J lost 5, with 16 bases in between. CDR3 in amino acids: CASSDLRDFRNEKLFF. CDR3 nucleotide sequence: TGCGCCAGCAGTGACCTCCGGGACTTCAGGAATGAAAAACTGTTTTTT.

The CDR3 reads CASISMGRNEKLFF. The CDR3 region has the DNA TGTGCCAGTATTAGTATGGGCCGGAATGAAAAACTGTTTTTT. The chain uses TRBV19 and TRBJ1-4; D gene unclear. Per the germline V gene, CDR1 is LNHDA and CDR2 is SQIVND (reference sequence). The germline V and J ends were trimmed by 7 bases and 5 bases, with 14 bases remaining between them. There are 14 residues in the CDR3.

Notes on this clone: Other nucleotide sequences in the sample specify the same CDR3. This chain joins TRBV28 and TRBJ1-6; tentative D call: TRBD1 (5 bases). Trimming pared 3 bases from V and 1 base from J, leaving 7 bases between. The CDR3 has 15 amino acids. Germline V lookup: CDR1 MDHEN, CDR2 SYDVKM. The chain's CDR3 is CASSFGGSYNSPLHF. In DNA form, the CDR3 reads TGTGCCAGCAGTTTCGGGGGGTCCTATAATTCACCCCTCCACTTT.

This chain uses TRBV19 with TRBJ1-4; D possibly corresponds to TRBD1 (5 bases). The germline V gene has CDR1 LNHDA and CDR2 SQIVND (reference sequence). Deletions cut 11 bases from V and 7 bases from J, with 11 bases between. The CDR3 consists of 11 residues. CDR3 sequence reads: CAGGAGEKLFF. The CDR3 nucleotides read TGTGCCGGCGGGGCCGGTGAAAAACTGTTTTTT. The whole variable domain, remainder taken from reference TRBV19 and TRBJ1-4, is DGGITQSPKYLFRKEGQNVTLSCEQNLNHDAMYWYRQDPGQGLRLIYYSQIVNDFQKGDIAEGYSVSREKKESFPLTVTSAQKNPTAFYLCAGGAGEKLFFGSGTQLSVL.

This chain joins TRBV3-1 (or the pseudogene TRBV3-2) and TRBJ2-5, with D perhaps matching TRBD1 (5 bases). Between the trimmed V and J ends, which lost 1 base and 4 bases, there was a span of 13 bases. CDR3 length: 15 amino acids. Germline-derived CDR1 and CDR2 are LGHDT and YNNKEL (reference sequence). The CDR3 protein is CASSQGAQGGETQYF. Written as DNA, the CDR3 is TGTGCCAGCAGCCAAGGAGCCCAGGGTGGAGAGACCCAGTACTTC.

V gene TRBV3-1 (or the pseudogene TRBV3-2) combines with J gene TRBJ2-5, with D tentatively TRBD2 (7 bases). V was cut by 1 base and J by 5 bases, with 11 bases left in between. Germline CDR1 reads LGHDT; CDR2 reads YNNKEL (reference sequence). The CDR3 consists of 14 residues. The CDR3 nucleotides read TGTGCCAGCAGCCAAGTGGGGGGGCGGGAGACCCAGTACTTC. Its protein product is CASSQVGGRETQYF.

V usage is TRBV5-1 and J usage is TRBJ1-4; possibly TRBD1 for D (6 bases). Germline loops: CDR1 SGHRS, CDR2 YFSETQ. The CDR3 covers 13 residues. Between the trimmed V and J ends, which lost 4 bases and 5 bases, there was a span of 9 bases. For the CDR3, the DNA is TGCGCCAGCAGCCACGACAGGAATGAAAAACTGTTTTTT. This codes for CASSHDRNEKLFF.

In nucleotides, the CDR3 is TGTGCCAGCAGCCCCGGCCTCTATGGCTACACCTTC. It yields the protein CASSPGLYGYTF. V is TRBV7-9 and J is TRBJ1-2; D unresolved. The CDR3 is 12 residues long. Germline values: CDR1 SEHNR, CDR2 FQNEAQ (reference sequence). V lost 5 bases, J lost 4 bases, and 8 bases lay in between.

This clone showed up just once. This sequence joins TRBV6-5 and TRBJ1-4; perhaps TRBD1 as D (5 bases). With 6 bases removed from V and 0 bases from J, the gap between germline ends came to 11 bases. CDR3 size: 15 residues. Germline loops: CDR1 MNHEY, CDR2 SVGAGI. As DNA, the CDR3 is TGTGCCAGCAGGAGCGGGGGGGCAACTAATGAAAAACTGTTTTTT. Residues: CASRSGGATNEKLFF.

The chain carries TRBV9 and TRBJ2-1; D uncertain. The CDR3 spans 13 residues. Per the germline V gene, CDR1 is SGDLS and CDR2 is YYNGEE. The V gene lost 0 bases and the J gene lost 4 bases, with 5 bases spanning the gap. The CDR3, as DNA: TGTGCCAGCAGCGTAGGACATTACAATGAGCAGTTCTTC. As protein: CASSVGHYNEQFF.

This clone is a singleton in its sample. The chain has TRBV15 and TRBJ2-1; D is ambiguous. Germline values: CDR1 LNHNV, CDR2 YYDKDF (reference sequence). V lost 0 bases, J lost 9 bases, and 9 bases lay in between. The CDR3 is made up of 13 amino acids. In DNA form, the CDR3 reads TGTGCCACCAGCAGAGATCGAGCATCTGAGCAGTTCTTC. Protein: CATSRDRASEQFF. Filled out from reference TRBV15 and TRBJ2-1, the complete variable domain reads DAMVIQNPRYQVTQFGKPVTLSCSQTLNHNVMYWYQQKSSQAPKLLFHYYDKDFNNEADTPDNFQSRRPNTSFCFLDIRSPGLGDTAMYLCATSRDRASEQFFGPGTRLTVL.